The 21 T cell receptor beta chains below all came from one sample that was sequenced in a study of shared clonotypes between healthy human individuals. Positive CCR7 selection of CD45RO-negative cells yielded the naive CD8 cells, and terminally differentiated effector memory CD45RA+ cells were excluded. Some clones are missing from TCRdb's copy, which holds only in-frame ones; the method was immunoSEQ multiplex PCR. The data contain about 750,000 clones, over 90% of them singletons. Sequencing was performed on naive CD8+ T cells sorted from blood. The receptors shown here come from a man in his thirties or forties in good health.

As concerns this clone: Other DNA sequences from this sample encode an identical CDR3 as well. The rearrangement links TRBV27 to TRBJ2-7, with D perhaps being TRBD1 or TRBD2 (5 bases each). Trimming stripped 2 bases from V and 3 bases from J, with 8 bases between. The CDR3 is made up of 13 amino acids. Germline V CDR1 and CDR2: MNHEY, SMNVEV (reference sequence). CDR3 DNA: TGTGCCAGCAGTTTAGAGGGGAGCTACGAGCAGTACTTC. Translated: CASSLEGSYEQYF.

The J gene is TRBJ1-5, the V gene TRBV9; D possibly corresponds to TRBD1 (5 bases). Germline values: CDR1 SGDLS, CDR2 YYNGEE. The CDR3 is 14 residues long. V lost 0 bases to trimming and J lost 5 bases, with 9 bases between them. The CDR3 nucleotides read TGTGCCAGCAGCGTAGGGGGGACCTATCAGCCCCAGCATTTT. It specifies CASSVGGTYQPQHF.

The CDR3 loop is CASSPDEGYGYTF. The CDR3, as DNA: TGTGCCAGCAGCCCGGACGAGGGATATGGCTACACCTTC. V and J are TRBV9 and TRBJ1-2; D is ambiguous. The ends were cut back, 4 bases at V and 5 bases at J, with 12 bases in the middle. The CDR3 totals 13 residues. Germline values: CDR1 SGDLS, CDR2 YYNGEE.

This rearrangement joins TRBV5-6 to TRBJ1-1; D ambiguous. V lost 3 bases to trimming and J lost 1 base, with 13 bases between them. CDR1 is SGHDT and CDR2 is YYEEEE in the germline V gene. The CDR3 consists of 15 residues. CDR3 in DNA: TGTGCCAGCAGCTACATGGATTCGGGGAACACTGAAGCTTTCTTT. This encodes CASSYMDSGNTEAFF. Full variable domain (outside the CDR3, taken from reference TRBV5-6 and TRBJ1-1): DAGVTQSPTHLIKTRGQQVTLRCSPKSGHDTVSWYQQALGQGPQFIFQYYEEEERQRGNFPDRFSGHQFPNYSSELNVNALLLGDSALYLCASSYMDSGNTEAFFGQGTRLTVV.

The J gene is TRBJ2-2, the V gene TRBV27; D is ambiguous. The CDR3 spans 17 residues. Germline-derived CDR1 and CDR2 are MNHEY and SMNVEV (reference sequence). V lost 2 bases and J 1 base, leaving 14 bases between the germline ends. The CDR3 reads CASSLGLGLGNTGELFF. CDR3 DNA: TGTGCCAGCAGTTTAGGTCTGGGCTTAGGGAACACCGGGGAGCTGTTTTTT.

The V gene is TRBV4-1, the J gene TRBJ1-3; unclear D gene. The CDR3 sequence is 14 residues long. The V end was cut by 1 base, the J end by 2 bases, with 6 bases between. CDR1 is MGHRA and CDR2 is YSYEKL in the germline V gene. The CDR3 DNA is TGCGCCAGCAGCCAAGTGACAACTGGAAACACCATATATTTT. Translation: CASSQVTTGNTIYF.

V usage is TRBV6-5 and J usage is TRBJ2-7; perhaps D is TRBD1 or TRBD2 (5 bases each). This CDR3 has 15 amino acids. The germline V gene has CDR1 MNHEY and CDR2 SVGAGI. V lost 0 bases and J lost 0, with 9 bases in between. The DNA of the CDR3 is TGTGCCAGCAGTTACTCGGGACCGAACTCCTACGAGCAGTACTTC. This codes for CASSYSGPNSYEQYF.

The chain links TRBV28 to TRBJ2-7; tentative D call: TRBD2 (5 bases). Trimming removed 2 bases at V and 6 bases at J, with 17 bases between. Looked up from germline, CDR1 is MDHEN and CDR2 is SYDVKM. The CDR3 extends over 15 amino acids. CDR3 bases: TGTGCCAGCAGTTTAATAGGACTCGCCCCGCGCGAGCAGTACTTC. Translating it yields CASSLIGLAPREQYF.

The rearrangement links TRBV10-3 to TRBJ2-5; 8 nucleotides align to TRBD1. The CDR3 runs 15 residues. Trimming took 10 bases from V and 0 from J; bases not matched to a gene: 10. Germline-derived CDR1 and CDR2 are ENHRY and SYGVKD. Here the CDR3 reads CATHWGQDYQETQYF. CDR3 nucleotides: TGTGCCACCCATTGGGGACAGGACTACCAAGAGACCCAGTACTTC.

The chain uses TRBV29-1 and TRBJ2-2; tentative D call: TRBD1 (6 bases). CDR1 and CDR2 (germline): SQVTM, ANQGSEA. This CDR3 spans 12 amino acids. V lost 7 bases and J 2 bases, leaving 8 bases between the germline ends. CDR3 sequence reads: CSGQDNTGELFF. DNA of the CDR3: TGCAGCGGACAGGATAACACCGGGGAGCTGTTTTTT.

This chain connects TRBV18 to TRBJ2-7; D is perhaps TRBD1 (5 bases). Trimming pared 0 bases from V and 0 bases from J, leaving 12 bases between. This CDR3 spans 16 amino acids. Germline lookup yields CDR1 KGHSH and CDR2 LQKENI. The CDR3 coding sequence is TGTGCCAGCTCACCACCAAAGGGGTTGAGCTCCTACGAGCAGTACTTC. This translates into CASSPPKGLSSYEQYF.

The CDR3 DNA sequence: TGTGCCAGCAGTTCCGGACAGGGCGACGCCTATAACACCGGGGAGCTGTTTTTT. Protein sequence: CASSSGQGDAYNTGELFF. The V gene is TRBV28, the J gene TRBJ2-2, with TRBD1 matching over 8 bases. CDR1 and CDR2 from the germline V gene are MDHEN and SYDVKM. V shed 4 bases and J 2 bases; nucleotides not matched to a gene: 12. The CDR3 sequence is 18 residues long.

This chain links TRBV7-9 with TRBJ2-3, with TRBD2 as a possible D gene (6 bases). With 5 bases removed from V and 2 bases from J, the gap between germline ends came to 20 bases. Germline-derived CDR1 and CDR2 are SEHNR and FQNEAQ (reference sequence). The CDR3 is 17 amino acids. CDR3 bases: TGTGCCAGCAGCCGACACGCGGGAAGCGATTACACAGATACGCAGTATTTT. Translation: CASSRHAGSDYTDTQYF.

The chain recombines TRBV4-1 with TRBJ2-5; 10 bases align to TRBD2. Losses at the gene ends were 0 bases for V and 4 bases for J; bases not matched to a gene: 5. In germline, CDR1 is MGHRA, CDR2 YSYEKL. This CDR3 region has 16 residues. The CDR3 spells CASSQESGRAVETQYF. The CDR3 DNA reads as TGCGCCAGCAGCCAAGAGAGCGGGAGGGCCGTAGAGACCCAGTACTTC.

The rearrangement uses TRBV27 and TRBJ2-7; D is tentatively TRBD1 or TRBD2 (5 bases each). Germline CDR1 and CDR2: MNHEY and SMNVEV (reference sequence). The CDR3 spans 16 residues. Trimming cost V 0 bases and J 6 bases, with 18 bases left between them. The CDR3 sequence: CASSLSVGTRAGEQYF. The CDR3 DNA sequence: TGTGCCAGCAGTTTATCTGTTGGGACCCGGGCTGGCGAGCAGTACTTC.

This clone is a singleton in its sample. The same CDR3 arises from other DNA sequences in this sample as well. In DNA form, the CDR3 reads TGTGCCAGCAGACCCGGGACAGTCACTGAAGCTTTCTTT. This sequence encodes CASRPGTVTEAFF. V gene TRBV6-5 combines with J gene TRBJ1-1; 7 bases match TRBD1. CDR3 length equals 13 residues. J gave up 4 bases and V 6 bases, and 5 bases lay outside the gene matches. Germline V gene sequence: CDR1 MNHEY, CDR2 SVGAGI.

V gene TRBV7-3 combines with J gene TRBJ1-1, with 7 bases aligning to TRBD1. This CDR3 contains 17 residues. CDR1 SGHTA and CDR2 FQGTGA come from the germline V gene. V shed 2 bases and J 4 bases; nucleotides not matched to a gene: 13. The CDR3 protein is CASSLVPLGGSSTEAFF. The CDR3 coding sequence is TGTGCCAGCAGCTTAGTCCCTCTAGGGGGCTCGAGCACTGAAGCTTTCTTT.

The chain links TRBV6-6 to TRBJ2-7, with a weak D call TRBD2 (5 bases). Germline-derived CDR1 and CDR2 are MNHNY and SVGAGI (reference sequence). This CDR3 has 16 amino acids. V was trimmed by 0 bases and J by 3 bases, leaving 15 bases between them. The chain's CDR3 is CASSYSPQGGLYEQYF. The CDR3 DNA reads TGTGCCAGCAGTTACTCCCCGCAAGGCGGGCTCTACGAGCAGTACTTC.

This chain joins TRBV2 and TRBJ1-1; maybe TRBD1 (5 bases). The CDR3 has 12 amino acids. Germline assignment: CDR1 SNHLY and CDR2 FYNNEI. V was trimmed by 6 bases and J by 8 bases, leaving 13 bases between them. CDR3 amino acids: CASRGDSSEAFF. CDR3 DNA sequence: TGTGCCAGCAGGGGCGACAGTTCAGAAGCTTTCTTT.

The V gene is TRBV5-1, the J gene TRBJ2-1, with D perhaps matching TRBD2 (6 bases). This CDR3 spans 15 amino acids. V lost 4 bases to trimming and J lost 6 bases, with 17 bases between them. Germline V gives CDR1 SGHRS, CDR2 YFSETQ. The CDR3 DNA is TGCGCCAGCAGCCCCACCTCCGGGAGCGGCAATGAGCAGTTCTTC. Its protein is CASSPTSGSGNEQFF.

The chain couples TRBV7-9 to TRBJ2-7; tentative D call: TRBD2 (6 bases). The germline V gene encodes CDR1 SEHNR and CDR2 FQNEAQ (reference sequence). V was clipped by 5 bases and J by 0 bases, with 14 bases between them. The CDR3 extends over 15 amino acids. The CDR3, as DNA: TGTGCCAGCAGCCCCGGGACTCTGAGCTCCTACGAGCAGTACTTC. This encodes CASSPGTLSSYEQYF.